Each of the 29 T cell receptor beta chains below was sequenced from the same sample in a study of CD8 T cells in ankylosing spondylitis. The study's findings and limits: Typical of ankylosing spondylitis blood, it appeared, was a TCR beta motif of several highly homologous variants.

Each CDR3 protein is one row after TCRdb ran MiXCR on the 5' RACE reads. The sample has about 480,000 distinct CDR3 sequences, 15% to 20% seen once; the top ten hold 0.95% to 1.1%. These receptors are not linked to any known antigen. The specimen sequenced was blood, either unsorted or a sorted T cell fraction (not recorded which). These receptors all come from a male donor with ankylosing spondylitis.

This clonotype was seen a handful of times. The chain recombines TRBV4-2 with TRBJ1-4; D unresolved. The germline gives CDR1 LGHNA, CDR2 YNFKEQ. The length of the CDR3 is 15 residues. V lost 4 bases to trimming and J lost 8 bases, with 17 bases between them. This chain's CDR3 is CASSPPSLLREKLFF. The DNA of the CDR3 is TGTGCCAGCAGCCCCCCATCCCTCTTACGGGAAAAACTGTTTTTT.

The V gene is TRBV7-9, the J gene TRBJ2-1; 7 bases are shared with TRBD2. CDR3 length: 14 amino acids. Germline trimming cut 0 bases from V and 10 bases from J; bases unmatched to any gene: 6. The germline V gene encodes CDR1 SEHNR and CDR2 FQNEAQ (reference sequence). The CDR3: CASSLAPSAGEQFF. CDR3 nucleotide sequence: TGTGCCAGCAGCTTAGCCCCTTCAGCGGGAGAGCAGTTCTTC.

The sample holds one count of this clonotype. The chain joins TRBV29-1 to TRBJ2-1, with D uncertain. V was shortened by 2 bases and J by 7 bases, with 15 bases between the two germline ends. This CDR3 region has 14 residues. From germline, CDR1 is SQVTM and CDR2 ANQGSEA. The CDR3 loop is CSVEFAELQNEQFF. The CDR3 DNA is TGCAGCGTTGAATTTGCGGAACTACAAAATGAGCAGTTCTTC.

This clonotype was picked up a small number of times. For the CDR3, the DNA is TGTGCCAGCAGCCCCTTGGCTAGCGGGGGGGCCGGTGAGCAGTTCTTC. It yields the protein CASSPLASGGAGEQFF. The chain recombines TRBV7-9 with TRBJ2-1; 12 bases are shared with TRBD2. The V and J ends lost 5 bases and 9 bases, in that order; junction bases with no gene match: 11. There are 16 residues in the CDR3. CDR1 is SEHNR and CDR2 is FQNEAQ in the germline V gene (reference sequence). Full variable domain (outside the CDR3, taken from reference TRBV7-9 and TRBJ2-1): DTGVSQNPRHKITKRGQNVTFRCDPISEHNRLYWYRQTLGQGPEFLTYFQNEAQLEKSRLLSDRFSAERPKGSFSTLEIQRTEQGDSAMYLCASSPLASGGAGEQFFGPGTRLTVL.

CDR3 sequence reads: CSGNKSPRGRARNQPQHF. The CDR3 coding sequence is TGCAGCGGTAACAAGTCCCCCAGGGGGCGAGCTCGTAATCAGCCCCAGCATTTT. This rearrangement joins TRBV29-1 to TRBJ1-5; 8 positions match TRBD1. The CDR3 loop spans 18 amino acids. The germline CDR1 and CDR2 sequences are SQVTM and ANQGSEA. Germline trimming cut 7 bases from V and 4 bases from J; bases unmatched to any gene: 21.

The V gene is TRBV3-1, the J gene TRBJ1-1; D not certain. The germline CDR1 and CDR2 sequences are LGHDT and YNNKEL (reference sequence). The CDR3 spans 13 residues. V lost 2 bases, J lost 6 bases, and 10 bases lay in between. CDR3 in amino acids: CASSQNWAPEAFF. In DNA, the CDR3 is TGTGCCAGCAGCCAAAATTGGGCTCCTGAAGCTTTCTTT.

This clonotype was observed many times. This rearrangement joins TRBV7-9 to TRBJ1-1; tentatively, D is TRBD1 (6 bases). From germline, CDR1 is SEHNR and CDR2 FQNEAQ (reference sequence). V was clipped by 6 bases and J by 1 base, with 15 bases between them. The CDR3 is 15 amino acids. In nucleotides, the CDR3 is TGTGCCAGCAGACCTACCGGGACACGGAACACTGAAGCTTTCTTT. Translation gives CASRPTGTRNTEAFF.

V and J are TRBV10-1 and TRBJ2-1; the D gene is possibly TRBD2 (5 bases). The CDR3 covers 14 residues. Germline lookup yields CDR1 WNHNN and CDR2 SYGVQD (reference sequence). Trimming stripped 2 bases from V and 7 bases from J, with 12 bases between. The CDR3 sequence is CASSERATGNEQFF. The CDR3 DNA reads as TGCGCCAGCAGTGAGCGGGCCACGGGAAATGAGCAGTTCTTC.

This clonotype was observed many times. The V gene is TRBV5-1, the J gene TRBJ2-1; D remains ambiguous. Germline assignment: CDR1 SGHRS and CDR2 YFSETQ. CDR3 length: 14 amino acids. V lost 3 bases and J 6 bases, leaving 13 bases between the germline ends. DNA of the CDR3: TGCGCCAGCAGCTCCGACACTTACCTCAATGAGCAGTTCTTC. The encoded protein is CASSSDTYLNEQFF.

Ten or more counts support this clonotype. The V call is TRBV20-1, the J call TRBJ2-1; 9 bases fit TRBD2. The germline V gene encodes CDR1 DFQATT and CDR2 SNEGSKA (reference sequence). The V and J ends lost 1 base and 6 bases, in that order; junction bases with no gene match: 1. The CDR3 has 13 residues. The CDR3 DNA reads as TGCAGTGCTAGAGGACTAGCGGTCAATGAGCAGTTCTTC. This gives the protein CSARGLAVNEQFF.

The chain links TRBV7-2 to TRBJ1-1; 7 bases fit TRBD1. CDR3 size: 14 residues. Per germline, CDR1 SGHTA and CDR2 FQGNSA. Unmatched junction bases numbered 5, after V lost 4 bases and J lost 3 bases. The CDR3 nucleotides read TGTGCCAGCAGCTCTAGTGACAGGGACACTGAAGCTTTCTTT. Protein sequence: CASSSSDRDTEAFF.

This clonotype has a count of ten or more. The rearrangement joins TRBV20-1 to TRBJ2-7, with 9 bases lining up with TRBD2. CDR3 length equals 15 residues. Germline values: CDR1 DFQATT, CDR2 SNEGSKA (reference sequence). Trimming took 3 bases from V and 0 from J; bases not matched to a gene: 6. The CDR3 spells CSARALAGSSYEQYF. Written as DNA, the CDR3 is TGCAGTGCTAGGGCTCTAGCGGGGAGCTCCTACGAGCAGTACTTC.

This clonotype was counted between two and nine times. The chain links TRBV4-2 to TRBJ1-4; the D gene is possibly TRBD1 (6 bases). This CDR3 is 15 amino acids long. CDR1 LGHNA and CDR2 YNFKEQ come from the germline V gene. Trimming took off 4 bases at V and 5 bases at J, with 14 bases between the two ends. CDR3: CASSPRAGANEKLFF. CDR3 sequence (DNA): TGTGCCAGCAGCCCCCGGGCAGGGGCGAATGAAAAACTGTTTTTT.

There are a few counts of this clonotype. This rearrangement joins TRBV30 to TRBJ1-5, with D unclear. The CDR3 length is 14 residues. Trimming cost V 0 bases and J 0 bases, with 6 bases left between them. Germline V lookup: CDR1 GTSNPN, CDR2 SVGIG (reference sequence). The CDR3 DNA follows: TGTGCCTGGAGTGTAGGAGGTAGCAATCAGCCCCAGCATTTT. Translated: CAWSVGGSNQPQHF. Complete variable domain (other parts from reference TRBV30 and TRBJ1-5): SQTIHQWPATLVQPVGSPLSLECTVEGTSNPNLYWYRQAAGRGLQLLFYSVGIGQISSEVPQNLSASRPQDRQFILSSKKLLLSDSGFYLCAWSVGGSNQPQHFGDGTRLSIL.

This clonotype was counted only a few times. This chain uses TRBV24-1 with TRBJ2-1; D is possibly TRBD1 (6 bases). Trimming shortened V by 2 bases and J by 8 bases, and 15 bases separated the two germline ends. Germline V gives CDR1 KGHDR, CDR2 SFDVKD. The CDR3 contains 15 residues. CDR3 bases: TGTGCCACCAGTGATTCAACAGGGTCTCTCCATGAGCAGTTCTTC. This gives the protein CATSDSTGSLHEQFF.

This clonotype has only a few counts. This rearrangement joins TRBV20-1 to TRBJ2-7, with D tentatively TRBD1 or TRBD2 (5 bases each). Germline values: CDR1 DFQATT, CDR2 SNEGSKA (reference sequence). Trimming pared 6 bases from V and 1 base from J, leaving 22 bases between. There are 16 residues in the CDR3. The chain's CDR3 is CSAKPEGREFSYEQYF. The DNA for the CDR3 is TGCAGTGCCAAACCTGAGGGGCGCGAGTTTTCCTACGAGCAGTACTTC.

In this sample, this clonotype turned up many times. The chain combines TRBV7-2 with TRBJ1-1; maybe TRBD1 (5 bases). The germline V gene has CDR1 SGHTA and CDR2 FQGNSA. V lost 5 bases to trimming and J lost 6 bases, with 19 bases between them. The CDR3 covers 15 residues. The CDR3 is CASSPRYLGAAEAFF. The CDR3 DNA is TGTGCCAGCAGCCCCCGATACCTTGGGGCCGCTGAAGCTTTCTTT. Complete variable domain (other parts from reference TRBV7-2 and TRBJ1-1): GAGVSQSPSNKVTEKGKDVELRCDPISGHTALYWYRQSLGQGLEFLIYFQGNSAPDKSGLPSDRFSAERTGGSVSTLTIQRTQQEDSAVYLCASSPRYLGAAEAFFGQGTRLTVV.

The V gene is TRBV2, the J gene TRBJ2-1, with 12 bases that match TRBD2. This CDR3 comprises 15 residues. V gave up 6 bases and J gave up 7 bases; unmatched junction bases: 7. Germline V gives CDR1 SNHLY, CDR2 FYNNEI. The CDR3 nucleotides read TGTGCCAGCAGCAAGCTAGCGGGGGGGCCTAATGAGCAGTTCTTC. This codes for CASSKLAGGPNEQFF.

A few counts support this clonotype. The rearrangement links TRBV5-1 to TRBJ2-1, with D uncertain. CDR1 is SGHRS and CDR2 is YFSETQ in the germline V gene. Trimming cost V 0 bases and J 9 bases, with 16 bases left between them. The CDR3 is made up of 15 amino acids. CDR3 residues: CASSLVSGPSPEQFF. The CDR3 nucleotides are TGCGCCAGCAGCTTGGTCTCTGGACCCTCCCCTGAGCAGTTCTTC.

The chain employs TRBV2 and TRBJ1-6; maybe TRBD1 (6 bases). Trimming removed 5 bases from V and 0 bases from J, with 20 bases in between. The CDR3 is made up of 19 amino acids. Germline loops: CDR1 SNHLY, CDR2 FYNNEI. CDR3 in amino acids: CASSRDGTPWSSYNSPLHF. The CDR3 DNA sequence: TGTGCCAGCAGTAGAGACGGGACACCATGGAGCTCCTATAATTCACCCCTCCACTTT. Full variable domain (remainder filled in from reference TRBV2 and TRBJ1-6): EPEVTQTPSHQVTQMGQEVILRCVPISNHLYFYWYRQILGQKVEFLVSFYNNEISEKSEIFDDQFSVERPDGSNFTLKIRSTKLEDSAMYFCASSRDGTPWSSYNSPLHFGNGTRLTVT.

This clonotype has at least ten counts. The chain joins TRBV12-3 or TRBV12-4 to TRBJ1-1; no clear D gene. This CDR3 is 14 amino acids long. Trimming shortened V by 6 bases and J by 0 bases, and 11 bases separated the two germline ends. The CDR3 nucleotides are TGTGCCAGCAGCCTAGTTAATATGAACACTGAAGCTTTCTTT. Encoded protein: CASSLVNMNTEAFF.

The chain's CDR3 is CASSPRAGGYEQYF. Written as DNA, the CDR3 is TGTGCCAGCAGCCCCCGGGCAGGGGGCTACGAGCAGTACTTC. V gene TRBV7-2 combines with J gene TRBJ2-7, with TRBD1 matching 7 bases. Trimming at V came to 5 bases and at J to 3 bases, leaving 7 bases not matched to a gene. This CDR3 has 14 residues. The germline V gene encodes CDR1 SGHTA and CDR2 FQGNSA.

Only a few counts were recorded for this clonotype. V gene TRBV3-1 combines with J gene TRBJ2-3; 12 bases line up with TRBD1. The V gene's germline CDR1 is LGHDT and CDR2 YNNKEL (reference sequence). V shed 4 bases and J 8 bases; nucleotides not matched to a gene: 10. The CDR3 totals 16 residues. The CDR3 nucleotides are TGTGCCAGCAGCCTCGGCCGGGGACAGGGGGCTGGTACGCAGTATTTT. This encodes CASSLGRGQGAGTQYF.

A few counts support this clonotype. The chain uses TRBV27 and TRBJ2-1, with a possible D match to TRBD1 (5 bases). The CDR3 runs to 16 residues. CDR1 is MNHEY and CDR2 is SMNVEV in the germline V gene (reference sequence). Trimming removed 4 bases from V and 2 bases from J, with 15 bases in between. This chain's CDR3 is CASSSSRQGTYNEQFF. As DNA, the CDR3 is TGTGCCAGCAGTTCATCCCGGCAGGGAACCTACAATGAGCAGTTCTTC.

There are a few counts of this clonotype. The CDR3 sequence: CASSGRQATNEKLFF. CDR3 nucleotides: TGTGCCAGCAGCGGCCGACAGGCAACTAATGAAAAACTGTTTTTT. The V and J genes are TRBV7-9 and TRBJ1-4, with D possibly TRBD1 on 6 matching bases. The CDR3 extends over 15 amino acids. V was pared by 5 bases and J by 0 bases, with 10 bases between. Germline CDR1 SEHNR, CDR2 FQNEAQ (reference sequence).

The chain links TRBV20-1 to TRBJ2-3, with 15 bases identical to TRBD2. The V gene's germline CDR1 is DFQATT and CDR2 SNEGSKA (reference sequence). After removal of 6 bases from V and 8 bases from J, the junction contained 15 bases not matched to a gene. The length of the CDR3 is 17 residues. CDR3 sequence: CSAPGLAGGLGGGTQYF. Written as DNA, the CDR3 is TGCAGTGCCCCCGGACTAGCGGGGGGGCTAGGGGGAGGTACGCAGTATTTT.

This clonotype was counted a few times. This chain joins TRBV4-2 and TRBJ2-3, with TRBD1 identical over 7 bases. The CDR3 runs to 17 residues. CDR1 and CDR2 from the germline V gene are LGHNA and YNFKEQ. V lost 4 bases, J lost 2 bases, and 12 bases stayed unmatched. CDR3 DNA: TGTGCCAGCAGCCGAGAGAGGGGGCAAGGGCCCACAGATACGCAGTATTTT. It yields the protein CASSRERGQGPTDTQYF.

This clonotype was counted only a few times. This chain uses TRBV3-1 with TRBJ1-2; no firm D call. CDR1 and CDR2 (germline): LGHDT, YNNKEL (reference sequence). The CDR3 length is 11 residues. The germline V and J ends were trimmed by 4 bases and 8 bases, with 8 bases remaining between them. Here the CDR3 DNA reads TGTGCCAGCAGCCTTGACCGGGGCTACACCTTC. Its protein product is CASSLDRGYTF.

The chain combines TRBV27 with TRBJ2-7; 10 bases map to TRBD1. J lost 7 bases, V lost 5 bases, and 8 bases had no gene match. The CDR3 loop spans 14 amino acids. From germline, CDR1 is MNHEY and CDR2 SMNVEV (reference sequence). The CDR3 region has the DNA TGTGCCAGCAGTGTCCTGACAGGGGGCAGGGAGCAGTACTTC. Translation gives CASSVLTGGREQYF.